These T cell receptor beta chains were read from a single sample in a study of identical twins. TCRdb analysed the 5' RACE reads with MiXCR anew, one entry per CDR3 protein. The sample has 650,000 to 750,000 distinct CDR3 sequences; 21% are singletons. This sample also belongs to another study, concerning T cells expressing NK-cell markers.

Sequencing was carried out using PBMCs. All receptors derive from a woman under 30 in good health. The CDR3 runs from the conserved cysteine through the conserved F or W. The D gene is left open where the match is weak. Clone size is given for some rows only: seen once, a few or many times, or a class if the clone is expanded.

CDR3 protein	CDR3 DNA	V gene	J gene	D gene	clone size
CASSLAPGEQFF	TGCGCCAGCAGCTTGGCCCCAGGAGAGCAGTTCTTC	TRBV5-1	TRBJ2-1	-	few
CASSQGRLYSTDTQYF	TGTGCCAGCAGCCAAGGCAGGCTCTATAGCACAGATACGCAGTATTTT	TRBV4-2	TRBJ2-3	-	-
CASSQAPSGANVLTF	TGTGCCAGCAGCCAAGCACCCTCTGGGGCCAACGTCCTGACTTTC	TRBV3-1	TRBJ2-6	-	-
CASSWTGGIEKLFF	TGTGCCAGCAGCTGGACAGGGGGAATTGAAAAACTGTTTTTT	TRBV12-3/TRBV12-4	TRBJ1-4	TRBD1	few
CASSTGVGRVGQETQYF	TGTGCCAGCAGCACAGGGGTCGGAAGGGTGGGCCAAGAGACCCAGTACTTC	TRBV5-4	TRBJ2-5	TRBD1	few
CASSQLNRDRVAYEQYF	TGCGCCAGCAGCCAATTAAACCGGGACAGGGTTGCCTACGAGCAGTACTTC	TRBV4-3	TRBJ2-7	TRBD1	-
CASSALTGPNQPQHF	TGTGCCAGCAGTGCCCTTACGGGTCCCAATCAGCCCCAGCATTTT	TRBV12-3/TRBV12-4	TRBJ1-5	-	many
CASSHLGRDTGELFF	TGTGCCAGCAGCCATCTAGGGCGCGACACCGGGGAGCTGTTTTTT	TRBV7-8	TRBJ2-2	-	-
CASRAGANTGELFF	TGTGCCAGCAGGGCGGGGGCGAACACCGGGGAGCTGTTTTTT	TRBV2	TRBJ2-2	TRBD2	few
CASSSGTEGYEQYF	TGCGCCAGCAGCTCCGGGACAGAAGGCTACGAGCAGTACTTC	TRBV5-1	TRBJ2-7	TRBD1	-
CASSQSRSGCSNQPQHF	TGCGCCAGCAGTCAATCACGTTCAGGGTGTTCCAATCAGCCCCAGCATTTT	TRBV23-1	TRBJ1-5	-	-
CSAQVAGGFEDTQYF	TGCAGTGCTCAAGTAGCGGGGGGGTTTGAAGATACGCAGTATTTT	TRBV20-1	TRBJ2-3	TRBD2	few
CASSDPPSNEQFF	TGCGCCAGCAGTGATCCACCCTCCAATGAGCAGTTCTTC	TRBV10-2	TRBJ2-1	-	-
CSAREGQRINQPQHF	TGCAGTGCTAGAGAGGGGCAGCGGATCAATCAGCCCCAGCATTTT	TRBV20-1	TRBJ1-5	-	-
CASKQTGDEQPQHF	TGTGCCAGCAAACAAACAGGGGATGAGCAGCCCCAGCATTTT	TRBV6-1	TRBJ1-5	TRBD1	few
CASRNPTSGLGFYTDTQYF	TGTGCCAGCAGAAACCCTACTAGCGGGCTCGGGTTTTACACAGATACGCAGTATTTT	TRBV6-1	TRBJ2-3	TRBD2	-
CAIRETGLTYEQYF	TGTGCCATCAGGGAGACAGGGTTAACCTACGAGCAGTACTTC	TRBV12-3/TRBV12-4	TRBJ2-7	TRBD1	many
CASSATGEKLFF	TGCGCCAGCAGCGCCACGGGGGAAAAACTGTTTTTT	TRBV5-1	TRBJ1-4	-	-
CASSSHPGQRPNTGELFF	TGTGCCAGCAGCTCCCATCCGGGACAACGACCGAACACCGGGGAGCTGTTTTTT	TRBV5-5	TRBJ2-2	-	-
CAISARDNEQFF	TGTGCCATCAGTGCACGGGACAATGAGCAGTTCTTC	TRBV10-3	TRBJ2-1	-	few
CSARPVETDGTEAFF	TGCAGTGCTAGACCCGTCGAGACAGATGGGACTGAAGCTTTCTTT	TRBV20-1	TRBJ1-1	-	few
CASSTIIADASYEQYF	TGTGCCAGCAGCACAATTATAGCGGACGCCTCCTACGAGCAGTACTTC	TRBV7-2	TRBJ2-7	-	few
CASSRDLGSYNEQFF	TGCGCCAGCAGCAGGGACTTGGGCTCCTACAATGAGCAGTTCTTC	TRBV5-1	TRBJ2-1	-	few
CASSWGSSGVYIQYF	TGCGCCAGCAGCTGGGGGTCTAGCGGGGTATACATTCAGTACTTC	TRBV5-1	TRBJ2-4	TRBD2	-
CASSLGQGKNEQFF	TGTGCCAGCAGTTTAGGACAGGGAAAGAATGAGCAGTTCTTC	TRBV12-3/TRBV12-4	TRBJ2-1	TRBD1	few
CASSFGSLLHYEQYF	TGTGCCAGCAGCTTCGGGTCCCTACTTCACTACGAGCAGTACTTC	TRBV5-6	TRBJ2-7	-	-
CASSLEGLSSYEQYF	TGCGCCAGCAGCTTGGAGGGTTTAAGCTCCTACGAGCAGTACTTC	TRBV5-1	TRBJ2-7	-	many
CASSQGQAVDKEYF	TGCGCCAGCAGCCAAGGGCAGGCCGTAGACAAGGAGTACTTC	TRBV4-3	TRBJ2-4	-	few
CASSPRTGGNEQFF	TGTGCCAGCAGTCCCCGGACAGGGGGGAATGAGCAGTTCTTC	TRBV27	TRBJ2-1	TRBD1	-